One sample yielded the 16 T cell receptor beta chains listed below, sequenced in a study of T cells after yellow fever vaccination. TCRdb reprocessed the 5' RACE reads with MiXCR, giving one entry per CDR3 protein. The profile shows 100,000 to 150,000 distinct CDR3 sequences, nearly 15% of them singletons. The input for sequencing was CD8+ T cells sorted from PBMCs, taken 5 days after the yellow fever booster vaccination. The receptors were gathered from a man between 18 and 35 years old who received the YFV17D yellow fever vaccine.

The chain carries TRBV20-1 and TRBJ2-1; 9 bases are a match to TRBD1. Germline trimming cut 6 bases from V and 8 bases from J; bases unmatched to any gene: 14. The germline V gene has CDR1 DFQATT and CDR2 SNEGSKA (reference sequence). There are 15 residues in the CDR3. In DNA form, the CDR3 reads TGCAGTGCCCAGAGGCGGGACAGGGTGTGGGATGAGCAGTTCTTC. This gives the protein CSAQRRDRVWDEQFF.

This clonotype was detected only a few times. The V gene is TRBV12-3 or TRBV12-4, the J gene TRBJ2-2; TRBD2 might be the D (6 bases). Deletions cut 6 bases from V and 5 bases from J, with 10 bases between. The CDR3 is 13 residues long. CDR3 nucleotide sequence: TGTGCCAGCAGGGAGGGAACAACCGGGGAGCTGTTTTTT. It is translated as CASREGTTGELFF.

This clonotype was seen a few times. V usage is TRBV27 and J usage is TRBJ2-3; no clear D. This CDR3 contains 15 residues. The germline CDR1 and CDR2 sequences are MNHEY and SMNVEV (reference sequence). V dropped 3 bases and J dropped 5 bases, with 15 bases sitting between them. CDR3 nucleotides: TGTGCCAGCAGTTTCCTACCAACGTACGGAGATACGCAGTATTTT. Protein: CASSFLPTYGDTQYF.

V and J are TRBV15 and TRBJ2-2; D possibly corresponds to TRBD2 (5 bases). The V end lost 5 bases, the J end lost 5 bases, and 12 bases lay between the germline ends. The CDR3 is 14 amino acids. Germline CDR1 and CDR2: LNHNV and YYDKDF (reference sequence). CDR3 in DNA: TGTGCCACCAGCGTAGGCGGGCCGACCGGGGAGCTGTTTTTT. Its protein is CATSVGGPTGELFF.

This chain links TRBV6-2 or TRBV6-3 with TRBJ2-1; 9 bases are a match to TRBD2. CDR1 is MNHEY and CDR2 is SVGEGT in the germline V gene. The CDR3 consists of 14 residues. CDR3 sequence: CGSSVAGAYNEQFF. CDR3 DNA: TGTGGGAGTTCGGTAGCGGGGGCTTACAATGAGCAGTTCTTC.

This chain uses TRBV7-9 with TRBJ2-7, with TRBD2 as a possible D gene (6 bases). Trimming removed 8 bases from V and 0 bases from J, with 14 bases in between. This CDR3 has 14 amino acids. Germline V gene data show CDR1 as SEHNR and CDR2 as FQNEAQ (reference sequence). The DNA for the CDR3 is TGTGCCAGCCGTGAGGGCGGGGCCTCCTACGAGCAGTACTTC. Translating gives CASREGGASYEQYF. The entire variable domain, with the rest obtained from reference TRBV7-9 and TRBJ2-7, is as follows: DTGVSQNPRHKITKRGQNVTFRCDPISEHNRLYWYRQTLGQGPEFLTYFQNEAQLEKSRLLSDRFSAERPKGSFSTLEIQRTEQGDSAMYLCASREGGASYEQYFGPGTRLTVT.

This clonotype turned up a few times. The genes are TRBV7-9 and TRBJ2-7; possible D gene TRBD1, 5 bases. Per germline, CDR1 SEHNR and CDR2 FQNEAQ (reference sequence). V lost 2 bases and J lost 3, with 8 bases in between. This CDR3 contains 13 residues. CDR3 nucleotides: TGTGCCAGCAGCTTATCGACAGACTACGAGCAGTACTTC. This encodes CASSLSTDYEQYF. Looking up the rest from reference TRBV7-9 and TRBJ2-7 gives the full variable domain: DTGVSQNPRHKITKRGQNVTFRCDPISEHNRLYWYRQTLGQGPEFLTYFQNEAQLEKSRLLSDRFSAERPKGSFSTLEIQRTEQGDSAMYLCASSLSTDYEQYFGPGTRLTVT.

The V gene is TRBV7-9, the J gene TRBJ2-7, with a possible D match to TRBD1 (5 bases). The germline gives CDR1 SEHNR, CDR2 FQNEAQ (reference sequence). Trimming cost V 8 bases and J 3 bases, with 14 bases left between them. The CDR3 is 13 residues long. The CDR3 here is CASASRGRYEQYF. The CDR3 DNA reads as TGTGCCAGCGCGTCAAGGGGTCGCTACGAGCAGTACTTC. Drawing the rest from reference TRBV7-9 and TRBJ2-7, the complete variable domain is DTGVSQNPRHKITKRGQNVTFRCDPISEHNRLYWYRQTLGQGPEFLTYFQNEAQLEKSRLLSDRFSAERPKGSFSTLEIQRTEQGDSAMYLCASASRGRYEQYFGPGTRLTVT.

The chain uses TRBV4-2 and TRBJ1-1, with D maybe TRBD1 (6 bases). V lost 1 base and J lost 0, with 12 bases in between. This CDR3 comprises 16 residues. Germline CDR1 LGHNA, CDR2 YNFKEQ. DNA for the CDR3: TGTGCCAGCAGCCAAGTTTCGGACAGTATGAACACTGAAGCTTTCTTT. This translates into CASSQVSDSMNTEAFF.

CDR3 amino acids: CASSWRTGEDEQYF. The CDR3, as DNA: TGCGCCAGCAGCTGGCGGACAGGGGAAGACGAGCAGTACTTC. The genes are TRBV5-1 and TRBJ2-7, with 9 bases aligning to TRBD1. The CDR3 extends over 14 amino acids. Trimming took 3 bases from V and 5 from J; bases not matched to a gene: 6. Germline V CDR1 and CDR2: SGHRS, YFSETQ.

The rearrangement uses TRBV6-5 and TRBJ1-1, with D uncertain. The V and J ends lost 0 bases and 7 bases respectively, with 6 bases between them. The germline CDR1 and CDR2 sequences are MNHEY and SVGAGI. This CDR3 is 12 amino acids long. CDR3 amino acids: CASSYSLGEAFF. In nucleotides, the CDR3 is TGTGCCAGCAGTTACTCCTTGGGTGAAGCTTTCTTT.

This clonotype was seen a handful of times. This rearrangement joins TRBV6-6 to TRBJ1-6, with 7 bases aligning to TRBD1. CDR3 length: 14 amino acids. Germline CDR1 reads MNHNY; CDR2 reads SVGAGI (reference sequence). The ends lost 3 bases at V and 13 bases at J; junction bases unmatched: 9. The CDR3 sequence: CASSYDYRGSPLHF. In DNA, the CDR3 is TGTGCCAGCAGTTATGATTACAGGGGTTCGCCCCTCCACTTT.

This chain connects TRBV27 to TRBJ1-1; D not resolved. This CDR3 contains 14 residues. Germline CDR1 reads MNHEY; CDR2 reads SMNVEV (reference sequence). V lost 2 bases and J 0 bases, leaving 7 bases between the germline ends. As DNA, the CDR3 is TGTGCCAGCAGTTTAAGTTGGATGAACACTGAAGCTTTCTTT. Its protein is CASSLSWMNTEAFF.

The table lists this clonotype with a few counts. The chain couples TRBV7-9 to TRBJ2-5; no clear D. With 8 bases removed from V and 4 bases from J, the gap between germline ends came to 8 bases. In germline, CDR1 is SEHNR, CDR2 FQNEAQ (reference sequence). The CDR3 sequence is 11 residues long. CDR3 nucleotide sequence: TGTGCCAGCCGCTGGGGAGAGACCCAGTACTTC. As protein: CASRWGETQYF.

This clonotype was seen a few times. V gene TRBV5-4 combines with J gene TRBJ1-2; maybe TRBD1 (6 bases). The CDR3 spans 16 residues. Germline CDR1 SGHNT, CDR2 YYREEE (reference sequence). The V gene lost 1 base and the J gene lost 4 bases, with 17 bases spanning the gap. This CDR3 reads CASSLWDWGRSYGYTF. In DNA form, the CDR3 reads TGTGCCAGCAGCTTGTGGGATTGGGGGCGCAGCTATGGCTACACCTTC.

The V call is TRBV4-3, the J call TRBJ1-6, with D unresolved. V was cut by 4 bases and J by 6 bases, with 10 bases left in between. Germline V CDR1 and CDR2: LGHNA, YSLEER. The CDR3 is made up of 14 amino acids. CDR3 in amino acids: CASSPDPPNSPLHF. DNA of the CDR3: TGCGCCAGCAGCCCCGATCCTCCTAATTCACCCCTCCACTTT.